The 2 T cell receptor beta chains given below trace back to one sample, sequenced in a study of blood T cell repertoires in COVID-19. Measured with immunoSEQ multiplex PCR; TCRdb has only the in-frame clones, and not every one. There are 130,000 to 150,000 clones in the sample; less than 90% occur only once, and less than 7% lies in the top ten. Material: PBMCs or T cells enriched from blood (not recorded which). The receptors derive from a man aged 40-50 years with acute COVID-19.

The rearrangement links TRBV28 to TRBJ2-3, with TRBD1 identical over 10 bases. This CDR3 contains 15 residues. With 5 bases clipped from V and 3 bases from J, the junction kept 5 bases outside the gene matches. CDR1 and CDR2 (germline): MDHEN, SYDVKM. The CDR3 DNA is TGTGCCAGCAGTCTCTTGGGACAGGGGACAGATACGCAGTATTTT. It translates to CASSLLGQGTDTQYF.

This sequence joins TRBV5-5 and TRBJ1-5, with 7 bases aligning to TRBD1. CDR1 and CDR2 (germline): SGHKS, YYEKEE (reference sequence). After removal of 0 bases from V and 6 bases from J, the junction contained 3 bases not matched to a gene. The CDR3 runs 14 residues. The CDR3 is CASSLDRGTQPQHF. DNA for the CDR3: TGTGCCAGCAGCTTGGACAGGGGAACTCAGCCCCAGCATTTT.